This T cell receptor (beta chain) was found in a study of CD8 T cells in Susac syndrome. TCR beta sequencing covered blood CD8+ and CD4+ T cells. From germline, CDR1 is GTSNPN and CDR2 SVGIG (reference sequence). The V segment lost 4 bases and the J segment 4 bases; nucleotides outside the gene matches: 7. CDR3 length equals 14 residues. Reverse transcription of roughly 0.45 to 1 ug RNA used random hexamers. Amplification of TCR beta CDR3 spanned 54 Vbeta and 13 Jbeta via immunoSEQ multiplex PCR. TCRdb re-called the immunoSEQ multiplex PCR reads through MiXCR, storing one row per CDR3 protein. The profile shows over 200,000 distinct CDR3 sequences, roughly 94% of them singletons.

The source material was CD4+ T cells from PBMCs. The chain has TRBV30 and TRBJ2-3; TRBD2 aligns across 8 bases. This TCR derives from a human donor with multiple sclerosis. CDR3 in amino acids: CAWKGGGPADTQYF. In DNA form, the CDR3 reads TGTGCCTGGAAGGGCGGGGGGCCGGCAGATACGCAGTATTTT.